This T cell receptor (beta chain) was identified in a study of vaccination and CD4 T cells after COVID-19. Treatment given: roughly 10-day PBMC culture with coronavirus spike peptide pools or control peptides (ViraFEST assay). For ViraFEST, peptide pools expanded antigen-specific T cells, after which the TCRs were sequenced. Scientists ran DNA taken from cultured CD4+ T cells through the Oncomine TCR Beta short-read assay for sequencing. Using its own MiXCR run on the PCR reads, TCRdb lists one record per CDR3 protein. The sample carries under 25,000 distinct CDR3 sequences, under 30% recorded once. CDR1 and CDR2 (germline): MNHNS, SASEGT. This CDR3 spans 15 amino acids. Deletions cut 6 bases from V and 3 bases from J, with 15 bases between. With regard to this clonotype: The antigen remains undetermined.

Sequencing was done on a sample of cultured CD4+ T cells from blood. The TCR comes from a human donor with COVID-19. The rearrangement links TRBV6-1 to TRBJ1-3, with a tentative D call TRBD1 (6 bases). CDR3 sequence: CASRTQGGFGNTIYF. DNA for the CDR3: TGTGCCAGCAGGACCCAAGGGGGATTTGGAAACACCATATATTTT.